Following are 30 T cell receptor beta chains from one sample sequenced in a study of cytomegalovirus exposure and HLA in healthy donors. The PCR had 60 Vbeta and 13 Jbeta primers. Clones were read by immunoSEQ multiplex PCR, and TCRdb kept only the in-frame ones, dropping some. The table includes fewer than 200,000 clones, around three quarters detected once. Input material: PBMCs. The origin of the receptors is a middle-aged man in good health and CMV-seronegative.

The chain employs TRBV28 and TRBJ1-1, with D possibly matching TRBD1 (6 bases). The length of the CDR3 is 14 residues. Trimming left V 1 base short and J 6 bases short, with 12 bases between. CDR1 is MDHEN, CDR2 SYDVKM, per germline. Written as DNA, the CDR3 is TGTGCCAGCAGTTTATTTCAGGGGTCGGCTGAAGCTTTCTTT. It is translated as CASSLFQGSAEAFF.

The V gene is TRBV12-5, the J gene TRBJ2-3, with 13 positions matching TRBD2. In germline, CDR1 is LGHNT, CDR2 FRNRAP. V trimming: 0 bases; J trimming: 6 bases; junction bases outside the gene matches: 6. CDR3 length: 17 residues. CDR3 sequence (DNA): TGTGCTAGTGGTTTGGTAGGCGGACTAGCGGGAGCGGATACGCAGTATTTT. Translation gives CASGLVGGLAGADTQYF.

The chain combines TRBV9 with TRBJ1-6; 9 positions agree with TRBD1. CDR3 size: 15 residues. The V gene end was trimmed by 6 bases and the J gene end by 7 bases; junction bases not matched to a gene: 8. Germline CDR1 reads SGDLS; CDR2 reads YYNGEE. The CDR3, as DNA: TGTGCCAGCACCGGACCGGGACAGGGAAATTCACCCCTCCACTTT. Residues: CASTGPGQGNSPLHF.

The chain combines TRBV5-6 with TRBJ2-5; 10 bases align to TRBD2. Germline-derived CDR1 and CDR2 are SGHDT and YYEEEE. V lost 5 bases, J lost 3 bases, and 13 bases stayed unmatched. The CDR3 sequence is 17 residues long. The CDR3 DNA follows: TGTGCCAGCAGTTATATATTAGCGGGGGGTCTAGAAGAGACCCAGTACTTC. Its protein is CASSYILAGGLEETQYF.

The J gene is TRBJ1-3, the V gene TRBV7-8; a weak D match, TRBD1 (5 bases). Germline assignment: CDR1 SGHVS and CDR2 FQNEAQ. The length of the CDR3 is 17 residues. The germline V and J ends were trimmed by 0 bases and 2 bases, with 14 bases remaining between them. For the CDR3, the DNA is TGTGCCAGCAGCTTAGCGGAGGGCAGGGTCACTGGAAACACCATATATTTT. This codes for CASSLAEGRVTGNTIYF.

Here the CDR3 DNA reads TGTGCCAGCAGTATAATACTAGCGGGAGGACCCAATGAGCAGTTCTTC. Residues: CASSIILAGGPNEQFF. The genes are TRBV27 and TRBJ2-1; 12 nucleotides agree with TRBD2. The germline V gene has CDR1 MNHEY and CDR2 SMNVEV (reference sequence). With 5 bases clipped from V and 6 bases from J, the junction kept 8 bases outside the gene matches. This CDR3 spans 16 amino acids.

The genes are TRBV2 and TRBJ1-1; unclear D gene. Germline assignment: CDR1 SNHLY and CDR2 FYNNEI. CDR3 size: 12 residues. The V and J ends lost 8 bases and 0 bases respectively, with 7 bases between them. In DNA, the CDR3 is TGTGCCAGCCATCGCGTGAACACTGAAGCTTTCTTT. This gives the protein CASHRVNTEAFF.

This clone was counted only a few times. The chain has TRBV7-2 and TRBJ2-3; D unresolved. V was clipped by 5 bases and J by 1 base, with 13 bases between them. The CDR3 spans 15 residues. Germline V gene lookup returns CDR1 SGHTA and CDR2 FQGNSA. CDR3 in DNA: TGTGCCAGCAGCCAAGTCGCGATTGGCACAGATACGCAGTATTTT. Translated: CASSQVAIGTDTQYF.

The DNA of the CDR3 is TGTGCCAGCAGCCCGACTAGCGGGGGGGCGACCCAGTACTTC. This encodes CASSPTSGGATQYF. This rearrangement joins TRBV2 to TRBJ2-5, with 14 nucleotides matching TRBD2. This CDR3 is 14 amino acids long. Per germline, CDR1 SNHLY and CDR2 FYNNEI. Trimming removed 6 bases from V and 7 bases from J; junction bases left unmatched: 4.

The CDR3 nucleotides are TGCGCCAGCAGTGTGGGGACTAGTGCTACCTACGAGCAGTACTTC. Its translation: CASSVGTSATYEQYF. The chain combines TRBV10-2 with TRBJ2-7; 8 bases are a match to TRBD2. The length of the CDR3 is 15 residues. Germline trimming cut 4 bases from V and 2 bases from J; bases unmatched to any gene: 7. In germline, CDR1 is WSHSY, CDR2 SAAADI.

The chain combines TRBV5-1 with TRBJ2-6; D call uncertain. The CDR3 totals 14 residues. V lost 3 bases and J lost 0, with 4 bases in between. The germline V gene has CDR1 SGHRS and CDR2 YFSETQ. In nucleotides, the CDR3 is TGCGCCAGCAGCTGGAGCTCTGGGGCCAACGTCCTGACTTTC. This codes for CASSWSSGANVLTF.

This chain connects TRBV5-5 to TRBJ1-1, with unresolved D. Trimming stripped 0 bases from V and 5 bases from J, with 8 bases between. This CDR3 comprises 13 residues. CDR1 SGHKS and CDR2 YYEKEE come from the germline V gene (reference sequence). The CDR3 reads CASSLGPGTEAFF. The CDR3, as DNA: TGTGCCAGCAGCTTGGGCCCCGGTACTGAAGCTTTCTTT.

This chain links TRBV5-8 with TRBJ2-5, with 12 bases that match TRBD1. Germline V lookup: CDR1 SGHTS, CDR2 YDEGEE. The CDR3 spans 15 residues. Trimming at V came to 3 bases and at J to 4 bases, leaving 4 bases not matched to a gene. The CDR3 is CASSSRDRGRETQYF. As DNA, the CDR3 is TGTGCCAGCAGCTCACGGGACAGGGGGCGAGAGACCCAGTACTTC. Complete variable domain (other parts from reference TRBV5-8 and TRBJ2-5): EAGVTQSPTHLIKTRGQQATLRCSPISGHTSVYWYQQALGLGLQFLLWYDEGEERNRGNFPPRFSGRQFPNYSSELNVNALELEDSALYLCASSSRDRGRETQYFGPGTRLLVL.

The chain links TRBV6-1 to TRBJ1-2, with 8 bases fitting TRBD1. The germline gives CDR1 MNHNS, CDR2 SASEGT. The CDR3 runs 14 residues. After removal of 10 bases from V and 4 bases from J, the junction contained 11 bases not matched to a gene. CDR3 sequence reads: CATSPGQGGYGYTF. The CDR3 DNA sequence: TGTGCCACCTCCCCAGGACAGGGTGGCTATGGCTACACCTTC.

The chain employs TRBV6-5 and TRBJ1-6, with D possibly being TRBD1 (5 bases). The CDR3 loop spans 16 amino acids. Trimming left V 3 bases short and J 4 bases short, with 13 bases between. CDR1 is MNHEY, CDR2 SVGAGI, per germline. CDR3 in amino acids: CASSYSGGDYNSPLHF. The CDR3 DNA reads TGTGCCAGCAGTTATAGTGGGGGGGATTATAATTCACCCCTCCACTTT.

V gene TRBV5-1 combines with J gene TRBJ2-5, with 12 bases lining up with TRBD2. Germline CDR1 reads SGHRS; CDR2 reads YFSETQ. The CDR3 spans 17 residues. The V gene end was trimmed by 4 bases and the J gene end by 1 base; junction bases not matched to a gene: 8. As DNA, the CDR3 is TGCGCCAGCAGCCAACTAGCGGGAGGCTCGATCCAAGAGACCCAGTACTTC. Protein product: CASSQLAGGSIQETQYF.

This chain connects TRBV2 to TRBJ1-2, with TRBD1 matching over 11 bases. In germline, CDR1 is SNHLY, CDR2 FYNNEI. This CDR3 comprises 15 residues. With 8 bases clipped from V and 0 bases from J, the junction kept 5 bases outside the gene matches. CDR3 nucleotides: TGTGCCAGCCGAGGACAGGGGGCCACTAACTATGGCTACACCTTC. Its translation: CASRGQGATNYGYTF.

The J gene is TRBJ1-1, the V gene TRBV7-8, with D perhaps matching TRBD1 (6 bases). The germline CDR1 and CDR2 sequences are SGHVS and FQNEAQ. Between the trimmed V and J ends, which lost 5 bases and 1 base, there was a span of 14 bases. The CDR3 has 15 amino acids. CDR3 loop: CASSLEARGNTEAFF. The CDR3, as DNA: TGTGCCAGCAGCCTCGAAGCCAGGGGGAACACTGAAGCTTTCTTT.

The chain links TRBV6-1 to TRBJ1-4; D remains unclear. Per the germline V gene, CDR1 is MNHNS and CDR2 is SASEGT. Trimming pared 5 bases from V and 8 bases from J, leaving 12 bases between. CDR3 length equals 13 residues. The CDR3 sequence is CASSTRVEEKLFF. The CDR3 DNA reads as TGTGCCAGCAGTACCCGGGTAGAGGAAAAACTGTTTTTT.

The V and J genes are TRBV6-6 and TRBJ1-5, with 7 positions matching TRBD1. Germline assignment: CDR1 MNHNY and CDR2 SVGAGI (reference sequence). Trimming removed 6 bases from V and 2 bases from J; junction bases left unmatched: 7. CDR3 length: 15 residues. This CDR3 is CASSQGGIGNQPQHF. CDR3 DNA sequence: TGTGCCAGCAGCCAAGGGGGCATCGGCAATCAGCCCCAGCATTTT.

The chain links TRBV6-1 to TRBJ1-1; D possibly corresponds to TRBD1 (6 bases). CDR3 length equals 15 residues. V was shortened by 7 bases and J by 2 bases, with 17 bases between the two germline ends. Germline assignment: CDR1 MNHNS and CDR2 SASEGT. In DNA form, the CDR3 reads TGTGCCAGCACTTTAGGACAGAAAGCAAACACTGAAGCTTTCTTT. Translation: CASTLGQKANTEAFF.

CDR3 protein: CASITVSTEAFF. The CDR3 nucleotides are TGTGCCAGCATCACGGTATCCACTGAAGCTTTCTTT. This chain uses TRBV28 with TRBJ1-1; D gene unclear. The CDR3 is 12 residues long. Trimming removed 7 bases from V and 4 bases from J, with 10 bases in between. The germline CDR1 and CDR2 sequences are MDHEN and SYDVKM.

This clone is a singleton in its sample. The chain recombines TRBV7-9 with TRBJ2-1, with a tentative D call TRBD2 (5 bases). Germline V CDR1 and CDR2: SEHNR, FQNEAQ (reference sequence). The ends were cut back, 1 base at V and 6 bases at J, with 13 bases in the middle. The CDR3 consists of 15 residues. The CDR3 here is CASSLVGVSGNEQFF. The CDR3 DNA sequence: TGTGCCAGCAGCTTAGTCGGGGTTTCGGGCAATGAGCAGTTCTTC.

The chain couples TRBV18 to TRBJ1-5, with 8 bases that match TRBD1. The CDR3 spans 15 residues. V lost 6 bases, J lost 1 base, and 5 bases stayed unmatched. Looked up from germline, CDR1 is KGHSH and CDR2 is LQKENI. The CDR3 sequence is CASSAQGASNQPQHF. Written as DNA, the CDR3 is TGTGCCAGCTCGGCGCAGGGGGCGAGCAATCAGCCCCAGCATTTT.

This clone was seen a single time. This chain links TRBV27 with TRBJ1-3; D possibly corresponds to TRBD1 (5 bases). Germline lookup yields CDR1 MNHEY and CDR2 SMNVEV (reference sequence). The CDR3 spans 15 residues. Trimming stripped 5 bases from V and 0 bases from J, with 11 bases between. The chain's CDR3 is CASSPTVNSGNTIYF. Here the CDR3 DNA reads TGTGCCAGCAGTCCGACAGTCAACTCTGGAAACACCATATATTTT.

This clone has a handful of counts. The rearrangement joins TRBV10-3 to TRBJ2-7; 8 nucleotides align to TRBD2. The V gene end was trimmed by 8 bases and the J gene end by 2 bases; junction bases not matched to a gene: 8. Germline V CDR1 and CDR2: ENHRY, SYGVKD. CDR3 length: 14 residues. Here the CDR3 reads CAIGRLAGPYEQYF. For the CDR3, the DNA is TGTGCCATCGGACGATTAGCGGGGCCCTACGAGCAGTACTTC.

As to this clone: Other DNA sequences of this sample code for an identical CDR3. The chain carries TRBV19 and TRBJ1-1; D not resolved. The CDR3 is 13 residues long. V was clipped by 5 bases and J by 1 base, with 8 bases between them. Looked up from germline, CDR1 is LNHDA and CDR2 is SQIVND (reference sequence). DNA of the CDR3: TGTGCCAGTAGTTTGCGGGGGAACACTGAAGCTTTCTTT. Its translation: CASSLRGNTEAFF.

The rearrangement uses TRBV5-4 and TRBJ2-5, with D perhaps matching TRBD2 (7 bases). V dropped 5 bases and J dropped 5 bases, with 16 bases sitting between them. The CDR3 is made up of 14 amino acids. Germline lookup yields CDR1 SGHNT and CDR2 YYREEE (reference sequence). The CDR3 DNA follows: TGTGCCAGCAGGCTGAGGGGGGGCGGGGAGACCCAGTACTTC. Translation: CASRLRGGGETQYF.

The chain employs TRBV30 and TRBJ1-6; D perhaps matches TRBD1 (6 bases). The CDR3 runs to 13 residues. CDR1 and CDR2 (germline): GTSNPN, SVGIG (reference sequence). Trimming removed 1 base from V and 9 bases from J, with 10 bases in between. The CDR3 loop is CAWSERGSSPLHF. The DNA of the CDR3 is TGTGCCTGGAGTGAGAGGGGGAGTTCACCCCTCCACTTT.

V and J are TRBV28 and TRBJ2-3; 7 bases match TRBD1. V lost 4 bases, J lost 2 bases, and 6 bases stayed unmatched. CDR1 MDHEN and CDR2 SYDVKM come from the germline V gene. The CDR3 sequence is 15 residues long. The DNA for the CDR3 is TGTGCCAGCAGTTCACTCCAGGGGGTCACAGATACGCAGTATTTT. Translating gives CASSSLQGVTDTQYF. The full variable domain, its missing parts supplied by reference TRBV28 and TRBJ2-3, is DVKVTQSSRYLVKRTGEKVFLECVQDMDHENMFWYRQDPGLGLRLIYFSYDVKMKEKGDIPEGYSVSREKKERFSLILESASTNQTSMYLCASSSLQGVTDTQYFGPGTRLTVL.